Listed here are 4 T cell receptor beta chains from one sample, sequenced in a study of T cell responses to AZD1222 COVID-19 vaccine. Sequenced by immunoSEQ multiplex PCR; TCRdb stores in-frame clones only, minus some. The sample yields fewer than 250,000 clones, about 92% seen once. The sample consisted of peripheral blood, taken on day 0 of AZD1222 vaccination. All receptors derive from an adult in good health.

The genes are TRBV5-1 and TRBJ2-3; D possibly corresponds to TRBD2 (6 bases). This CDR3 has 14 amino acids. V lost 1 base, J lost 4 bases, and 10 bases lay in between. Germline loops: CDR1 SGHRS, CDR2 YFSETQ. The CDR3 loop reads CASSLTSLADTQYF. CDR3 in DNA: TGCGCCAGCAGCTTGACTAGCCTGGCAGATACGCAGTATTTT.

The chain carries TRBV9 and TRBJ2-5; D may be TRBD2 (6 bases). V shed 3 bases and J shed 9 bases, with 15 bases lying between them. This CDR3 is built from 13 residues. Germline V gene data show CDR1 as SGDLS and CDR2 as YYNGEE. The CDR3, as DNA: TGTGCCAGCAGCGAAACCTGGGGCGGGGCCCAGTACTTC. Residues: CASSETWGGAQYF.

In its sample, this clone was seen once. This chain links TRBV3-1 (or the pseudogene TRBV3-2) with TRBJ2-7, with 7 nucleotides matching TRBD2. Per germline, CDR1 LGHDT and CDR2 YNNKEL (reference sequence). The CDR3 sequence is 14 residues long. J was trimmed by 5 bases and V by 2 bases; bases with no gene match: 6. The CDR3 nucleotides read TGTGCCAGCAGCCAACCAGCGGGGTCCCACGAGCAGTACTTC. Translated, it gives CASSQPAGSHEQYF.

This clone was counted once. The chain links TRBV6-5 to TRBJ1-1, with TRBD1 as a possible D gene (5 bases). V lost 7 bases to trimming and J lost 4 bases, with 13 bases between them. From germline, CDR1 is MNHEY and CDR2 SVGAGI. The CDR3 runs to 13 residues. The CDR3 reads CASMAPGRTEAFF. The CDR3 nucleotides are TGTGCCAGCATGGCCCCGGGGCGCACTGAAGCTTTCTTT.